Here is one T cell receptor beta chain with its context. Its antigen is still unknown. One entry per CDR3 protein results from TCRdb running MiXCR on the reads. The sample has roughly 920,000 distinct CDR3 sequences, 30% to 40% seen once. This record comes from a study of T cell repertoires in cytomegalovirus infection. The receptor comes from a human donor in good health (CMV status not recorded). Some clones in this sample may be carry-over from other donors' samples. This specimen consisted of cultured CD8+ T cells from PBMCs, obtained from culture after CMV antigen stimulation.

CDR3 in amino acids: CASSYSQITSNEQFF. The CDR3 DNA reads as TGTGCCAGCAGTTACAGCCAGATTACAAGCAATGAGCAGTTCTTC. The chain links TRBV27 to TRBJ2-1; D is ambiguous. Deletions cut 4 bases from V and 6 bases from J, with 16 bases between. Per germline, CDR1 MNHEY and CDR2 SMNVEV (reference sequence). The CDR3 extends over 15 amino acids.